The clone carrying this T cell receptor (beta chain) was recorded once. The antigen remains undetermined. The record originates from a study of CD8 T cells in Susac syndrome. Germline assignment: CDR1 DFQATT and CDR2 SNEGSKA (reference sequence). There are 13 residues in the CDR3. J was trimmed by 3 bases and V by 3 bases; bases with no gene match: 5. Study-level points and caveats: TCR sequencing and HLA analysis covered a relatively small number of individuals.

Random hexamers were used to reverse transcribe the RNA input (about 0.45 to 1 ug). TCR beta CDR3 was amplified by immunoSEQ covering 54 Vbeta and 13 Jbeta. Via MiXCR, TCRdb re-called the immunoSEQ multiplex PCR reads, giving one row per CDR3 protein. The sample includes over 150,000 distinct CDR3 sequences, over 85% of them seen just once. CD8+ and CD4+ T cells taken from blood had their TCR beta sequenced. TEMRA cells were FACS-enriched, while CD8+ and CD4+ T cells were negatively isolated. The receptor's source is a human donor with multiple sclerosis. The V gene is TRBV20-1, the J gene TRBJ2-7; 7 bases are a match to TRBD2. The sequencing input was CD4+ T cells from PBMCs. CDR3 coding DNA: TGCAGTGCTAGTGGGGGGGGGAACTACGAGCAGTACTTC. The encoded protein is CSASGGGNYEQYF.